This passage covers 23 T cell receptor beta chains from one sample sequenced in a study of blood T cell repertoires in COVID-19. Assay: immunoSEQ multiplex PCR; the TCRdb copy retains only in-frame clones and omits some. The top ten hold approximately 10% of the sample, which has approximately 86,000 clones, about 80% seen once. Sequenced: peripheral blood. These receptors all come from a woman between 70 and 85 years old with acute or convalescent COVID-19.

J is TRBJ2-5 and V is TRBV10-3; 10 bases agree with TRBD1. Germline V CDR1 and CDR2: ENHRY, SYGVKD. The CDR3 consists of 13 residues. The junction had 3 bases not matched to a gene; V was cut back by 6 bases and J by 5 bases. The DNA for the CDR3 is TGTGCCATCAGCGGACAGGGGGGGGAGACCCAGTACTTC. Translation: CAISGQGGETQYF.

The chain joins TRBV5-1 to TRBJ1-1, with a tentative D call TRBD1 (5 bases). V shed 4 bases and J shed 0 bases, with 13 bases lying between them. The CDR3 loop spans 15 amino acids. The germline V gene has CDR1 SGHRS and CDR2 YFSETQ. Here the CDR3 reads CASSPPTGMNTEAFF. The CDR3 nucleotides read TGCGCCAGCAGCCCCCCAACAGGTATGAACACTGAAGCTTTCTTT.

The J gene is TRBJ2-2, the V gene TRBV7-2; 13 bases match TRBD2. CDR1 and CDR2 from the germline V gene are SGHTA and FQGNSA. The CDR3 runs to 17 residues. The V gene end was trimmed by 5 bases and the J gene end by 5 bases; junction bases not matched to a gene: 8. CDR3: CASSLTSGGVKTGELFF. CDR3 nucleotides: TGTGCCAGCAGCCTTACTAGCGGGGGGGTGAAAACCGGGGAGCTGTTTTTT.

This chain uses TRBV6-1 with TRBJ2-2, with no clear D. Trimming stripped 3 bases from V and 4 bases from J, with 9 bases between. The CDR3 is made up of 14 amino acids. Germline V CDR1 and CDR2: MNHNS, SASEGT. CDR3 region: CASSDSHLTGELFF. CDR3 DNA: TGTGCCAGCAGTGACAGTCACCTCACCGGGGAGCTGTTTTTT.

This clone was found once. The V gene is TRBV5-1, the J gene TRBJ1-3; 8 nucleotides align to TRBD1. CDR1 is SGHRS, CDR2 YFSETQ, per germline. This CDR3 region has 16 residues. V was pared by 2 bases and J by 3 bases, with 7 bases of the junction left unmatched. CDR3 sequence (DNA): TGCGCCAGCAGCTTTGGCGGACAGGGTGGTGGAAACACCATATATTTT. This gives the protein CASSFGGQGGGNTIYF.

The chain joins TRBV6-6 to TRBJ1-4; TRBD1 matches 8 bases. The CDR3 covers 16 residues. The V segment lost 10 bases and the J segment 7 bases; nucleotides outside the gene matches: 17. Germline V gene lookup returns CDR1 MNHNY and CDR2 SVGAGI (reference sequence). The CDR3 DNA is TGTGCCACCAGCCCGTTCAGGGGGCAGGGTACTGAAAAACTGTTTTTT. Its protein is CATSPFRGQGTEKLFF.

The V call is TRBV6-1, the J call TRBJ2-7, with 8 bases identical to TRBD2. The length of the CDR3 is 17 residues. The germline CDR1 and CDR2 sequences are MNHNS and SASEGT. V gave up 4 bases and J gave up 0 bases; unmatched junction bases: 11. The CDR3 loop is CASSVFGGSGVSYEQYF. The CDR3 nucleotides are TGTGCCAGCAGTGTTTTTGGGGGTAGCGGGGTCTCCTACGAGCAGTACTTC.

This chain links TRBV12-3 or TRBV12-4 with TRBJ1-1, with no clear D. Between the trimmed V and J ends, which lost 5 bases and 11 bases, there was a span of 18 bases. The CDR3 covers 13 residues. CDR3 amino acids: CASSPGLGLEAFF. The CDR3, as DNA: TGTGCCAGCAGTCCCGGGTTAGGATTGGAGGCTTTCTTT.

In DNA form, the CDR3 reads TGTGCCAGCAGCTTGGGGGGAATGGAGGGCCGGTTGGAGACCCAGTACTTC. This sequence encodes CASSLGGMEGRLETQYF. The chain links TRBV5-6 to TRBJ2-5; the D gene is possibly TRBD2 (6 bases). V was pared by 0 bases and J by 5 bases, with 20 bases between. The CDR3 has 17 residues. The germline V gene encodes CDR1 SGHDT and CDR2 YYEEEE.

The chain recombines TRBV5-3 with TRBJ1-5; a weak D match, TRBD1 (5 bases). TRBV5-3 is marked as an open reading frame, function uncertain. The V end lost 3 bases, the J end lost 3 bases, and 16 bases lay between the germline ends. The CDR3 runs 16 residues. This chain's CDR3 is CARSYAREGHNQPQHF. CDR3 nucleotides: TGTGCCAGAAGCTACGCCCGGGAGGGGCACAATCAGCCCCAGCATTTT.

The chain combines TRBV5-1 with TRBJ1-3; 8 bases are shared with TRBD1. Germline-derived CDR1 and CDR2 are SGHRS and YFSETQ. Unmatched junction bases numbered 8, after V lost 4 bases and J lost 2 bases. The CDR3 extends over 16 amino acids. The CDR3 protein is CASSALQGAPGNTIYF. In DNA, the CDR3 is TGCGCCAGCAGCGCCCTCCAGGGGGCCCCTGGAAACACCATATATTTT.

The chain links TRBV7-9 to TRBJ1-2, with 11 bases lining up with TRBD1. After removal of 1 base from V and 7 bases from J, the junction contained 5 bases not matched to a gene. Germline assignment: CDR1 SEHNR and CDR2 FQNEAQ (reference sequence). This CDR3 has 15 amino acids. CDR3 nucleotide sequence: TGTGCCAGCAGCTTAGGCGGCGGGACAGGGGGTGGCTACACCTTC. Its protein product is CASSLGGGTGGGYTF.

The J gene is TRBJ1-5, the V gene TRBV7-7; TRBD1 agrees at 9 bases. From germline, CDR1 is SSHAT and CDR2 FNYEAQ (reference sequence). The CDR3 is 17 amino acids. V shed 4 bases, J shed 6 bases, and the junction held 13 bases outside the gene matches. The CDR3 sequence is CASSYPNWTGERQPQHF. The CDR3, as DNA: TGTGCCAGCAGCTACCCGAACTGGACAGGGGAACGTCAGCCCCAGCATTTT.

This clone has just one count. The chain has TRBV19 and TRBJ1-6; maybe TRBD1 (6 bases). The V gene's germline CDR1 is LNHDA and CDR2 SQIVND (reference sequence). CDR3 length: 15 residues. V lost 3 bases, J lost 7 bases, and 13 bases lay in between. DNA for the CDR3: TGTGCCAGTAGTATCGCAGGGGAATTCAATTCACCCCTCCACTTT. Residues: CASSIAGEFNSPLHF.

The rearrangement joins TRBV28 to TRBJ2-7, with TRBD1 identical over 8 bases. The CDR3 consists of 15 residues. Germline V gene sequence: CDR1 MDHEN, CDR2 SYDVKM. The V segment lost 6 bases and the J segment 4 bases; nucleotides outside the gene matches: 11. The CDR3, as DNA: TGTGCCAGCAGCACGCCTTCGGACAGGGTTTACGAGCAGTACTTC. Its translation: CASSTPSDRVYEQYF. The variable domain in full, completed from reference TRBV28 and TRBJ2-7, reads DVKVTQSSRYLVKRTGEKVFLECVQDMDHENMFWYRQDPGLGLRLIYFSYDVKMKEKGDIPEGYSVSREKKERFSLILESASTNQTSMYLCASSTPSDRVYEQYFGPGTRLTVT.

This clone was recorded once. The J gene is TRBJ1-1, the V gene TRBV7-2, with a weak D call TRBD1 (6 bases). This CDR3 contains 15 residues. With 0 bases removed from V and 1 base from J, the gap between germline ends came to 9 bases. From germline, CDR1 is SGHTA and CDR2 FQGNSA. This chain's CDR3 is CASSLAGTQNTEAFF. The CDR3 DNA sequence: TGTGCCAGCAGCTTAGCGGGGACACAGAACACTGAAGCTTTCTTT.

The V and J genes are TRBV5-4 and TRBJ2-5; 7 positions agree with TRBD1. The germline V gene has CDR1 SGHNT and CDR2 YYREEE (reference sequence). V gave up 4 bases and J gave up 1 base; unmatched junction bases: 7. The CDR3 totals 15 residues. CDR3 coding DNA: TGTGCCAGCAGCGACCAACAGGGGCTCCAAGAGACCCAGTACTTC. Its translation: CASSDQQGLQETQYF.

The V call is TRBV5-1, the J call TRBJ2-1, with a tentative D call TRBD2 (6 bases). The CDR3 runs to 15 residues. Trimming removed 3 bases from V and 5 bases from J, with 15 bases in between. Germline CDR1 SGHRS, CDR2 YFSETQ. The CDR3 DNA reads as TGCGCCAGCAGCTCCAGGTTTGGCGGGGACAATGAGCAGTTCTTC. This codes for CASSSRFGGDNEQFF.

The chain has TRBV7-9 and TRBJ2-2; D gene uncertain. Germline CDR1 reads SEHNR; CDR2 reads FQNEAQ (reference sequence). The CDR3 is 12 residues long. Trimming removed 10 bases from V and 4 bases from J, with 10 bases in between. CDR3 DNA: TGTGCCACCACGACGGTCACCGGGGAGCTGTTTTTT. Amino acid sequence: CATTTVTGELFF.

The rearrangement links TRBV14 to TRBJ1-1, with no clear D. Trimming removed 0 bases at V and 1 base at J, with 12 bases between. Germline CDR1 is SGHDN and CDR2 is FVKESK. The CDR3 has 16 residues. The CDR3 here is CASSQDLGVGNTEAFF. In nucleotides, the CDR3 is TGTGCCAGCAGCCAAGATCTGGGAGTTGGGAACACTGAAGCTTTCTTT.

The chain employs TRBV19 and TRBJ2-3; D is possibly TRBD2 (5 bases). V was trimmed by 7 bases and J by 3 bases, leaving 14 bases between them. The germline V gene encodes CDR1 LNHDA and CDR2 SQIVND (reference sequence). CDR3 length equals 14 residues. CDR3 in amino acids: CASTDGRATDTQYF. CDR3 nucleotide sequence: TGTGCCAGTACCGATGGGCGGGCTACAGATACGCAGTATTTT.

The rearrangement joins TRBV19 to TRBJ2-2; D perhaps matches TRBD1 (5 bases). Germline V lookup: CDR1 LNHDA, CDR2 SQIVND (reference sequence). The germline V and J ends were trimmed by 6 bases and 0 bases, with 17 bases remaining between them. The CDR3 length is 17 residues. CDR3 nucleotide sequence: TGTGCCAGTAGAGAAGGACACCAGTTCGCGAACACCGGGGAGCTGTTTTTT. Protein sequence: CASREGHQFANTGELFF.

DNA for the CDR3: TGCGCCAGCAGCTTGGATCCGGGGGTGATCAACGAGCAGTACTTC. Encoded protein: CASSLDPGVINEQYF. The rearrangement joins TRBV5-1 to TRBJ2-7; tentatively, D is TRBD2 (6 bases). Per germline, CDR1 SGHRS and CDR2 YFSETQ. The CDR3 loop spans 15 amino acids. V lost 0 bases and J lost 5, with 15 bases in between.